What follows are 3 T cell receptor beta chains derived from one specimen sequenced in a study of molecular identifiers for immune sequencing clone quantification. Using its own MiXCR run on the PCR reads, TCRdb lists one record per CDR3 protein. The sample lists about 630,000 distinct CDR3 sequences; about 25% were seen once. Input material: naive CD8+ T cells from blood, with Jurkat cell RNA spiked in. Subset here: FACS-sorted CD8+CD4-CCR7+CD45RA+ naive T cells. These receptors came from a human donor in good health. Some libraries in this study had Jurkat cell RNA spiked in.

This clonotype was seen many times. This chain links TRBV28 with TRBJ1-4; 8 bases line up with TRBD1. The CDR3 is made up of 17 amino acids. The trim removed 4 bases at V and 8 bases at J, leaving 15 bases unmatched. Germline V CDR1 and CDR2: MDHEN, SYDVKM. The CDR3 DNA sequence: TGTGCCAGCAGTTCATACCAGGGGGCTGGATCGGGCGAAAAACTGTTTTTT. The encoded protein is CASSSYQGAGSGEKLFF.

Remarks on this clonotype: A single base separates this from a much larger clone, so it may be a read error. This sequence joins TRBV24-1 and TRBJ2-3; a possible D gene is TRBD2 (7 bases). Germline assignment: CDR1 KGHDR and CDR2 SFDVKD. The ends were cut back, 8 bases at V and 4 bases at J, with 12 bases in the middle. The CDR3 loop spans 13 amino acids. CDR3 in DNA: TGTGCCACCAAGGGGGGGCAGGCAGATACGCAGTATTTT. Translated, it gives CATKGGQADTQYF.

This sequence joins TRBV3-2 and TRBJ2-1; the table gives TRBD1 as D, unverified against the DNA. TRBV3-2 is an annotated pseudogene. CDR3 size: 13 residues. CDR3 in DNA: TGTGCCAGCAGCCAAGATGGTCCCCATGAGCAGTTCTTC. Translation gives CASSQDGPHEQFF.